This T cell receptor beta chain was obtained from a study of shared clonotypes between healthy human individuals. The wider study: There were three CD4 naive, three CD4 memory, two CD8 naive and one CD8 memory plates per donor.

Into CD45RA+ naive and CD45RA-negative memory subsets, the CD4+ cells were split. The data were produced by immunoSEQ multiplex PCR, yet TCRdb's version contains in-frame clones alone and is incomplete. The sample comprises about a million clones, roughly 80% of which are singletons, and approximately 0.95% rests with the top ten. The TCR originated in a man younger than 35 in good health. Some clones in this sample may be carry-over from other donors' samples. The sample taken for sequencing was memory CD4+ T cells from PBMCs. Subset reported: CD45RA-negative fraction.

The CDR3 DNA follows: TGTGCCAGCAGCCAAGATCCGTGGCAGAAGTCCTACGAGCAGTACTTC. This codes for CASSQDPWQKSYEQYF. This chain links TRBV4-2 with TRBJ2-7, with D hard to call. In germline, CDR1 is LGHNA, CDR2 YNFKEQ. This CDR3 has 16 amino acids. Trimming took 0 bases from V and 1 from J, leaving 13 bases between them.